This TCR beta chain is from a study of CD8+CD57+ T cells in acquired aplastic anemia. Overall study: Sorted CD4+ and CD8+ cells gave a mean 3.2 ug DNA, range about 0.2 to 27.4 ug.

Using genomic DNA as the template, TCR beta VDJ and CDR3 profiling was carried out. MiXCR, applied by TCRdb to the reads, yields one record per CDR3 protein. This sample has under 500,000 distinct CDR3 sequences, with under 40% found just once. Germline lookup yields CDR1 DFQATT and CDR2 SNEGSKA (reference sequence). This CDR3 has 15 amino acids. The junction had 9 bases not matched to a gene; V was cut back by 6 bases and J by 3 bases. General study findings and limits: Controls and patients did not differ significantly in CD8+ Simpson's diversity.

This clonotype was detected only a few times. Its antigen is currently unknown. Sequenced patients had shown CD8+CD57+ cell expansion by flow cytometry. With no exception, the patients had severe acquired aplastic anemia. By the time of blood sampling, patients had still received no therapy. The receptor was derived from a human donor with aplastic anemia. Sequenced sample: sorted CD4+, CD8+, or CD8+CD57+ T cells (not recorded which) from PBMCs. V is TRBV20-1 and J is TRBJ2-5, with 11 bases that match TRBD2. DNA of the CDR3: TGCAGTGCAGCCAAGCTGGGACTAGCGGAAGAGACCCAGTACTTC. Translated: CSAAKLGLAEETQYF.